Presented here are 15 T cell receptor beta chains from one specimen sequenced in a study of chemoradiotherapy in HPV16-positive cancers. Generated by immunoSEQ multiplex PCR, the TCRdb table keeps only in-frame clones and is missing some. The sample contains about 30,000 clones, about 90% of which appear only once. This specimen was blood, taken from a patient who underwent chemoradiotherapy. These receptors all stem from a human donor with HPV-associated anogenital cancer.

This chain joins TRBV10-3 and TRBJ2-4; 8 nucleotides match TRBD2. The CDR3 spans 15 residues. Germline V gene sequence: CDR1 ENHRY, CDR2 SYGVKD. Unmatched junction bases numbered 7, after V lost 6 bases and J lost 3 bases. The CDR3 here is CAIRNGGAGKNIQYF. CDR3 bases: TGTGCCATCAGGAACGGGGGGGCCGGCAAAAACATTCAGTACTTC.

This sequence joins TRBV27 and TRBJ2-3; possibly TRBD2 for D (6 bases). The CDR3 sequence is 14 residues long. Trimming shortened V by 3 bases and J by 4 bases, and 11 bases separated the two germline ends. The germline gives CDR1 MNHEY, CDR2 SMNVEV (reference sequence). The CDR3: CASSFLGDSDTQYF. CDR3 DNA: TGTGCCAGCAGTTTTCTGGGGGACTCAGATACGCAGTATTTT.

This clone appeared a few times. This chain links TRBV6-1 with TRBJ1-4, with unresolved D. CDR3 length: 12 amino acids. CDR1 MNHNS and CDR2 SASEGT come from the germline V gene. Trimming stripped 3 bases from V and 14 bases from J, with 13 bases between. The CDR3 reads CASSDVAVVLFF. CDR3 in DNA: TGTGCCAGCAGTGATGTGGCAGTAGTTCTGTTTTTT.

J is TRBJ2-1 and V is TRBV27, with 9 bases that match TRBD2. Germline CDR1 and CDR2: MNHEY and SMNVEV (reference sequence). Germline trimming cut 3 bases from V and 5 bases from J; bases unmatched to any gene: 2. The CDR3 runs 14 residues. The CDR3 region is CASSLAGGDNEQFF. As DNA, the CDR3 is TGTGCCAGCAGTTTGGCGGGAGGGGACAATGAGCAGTTCTTC.

This chain joins TRBV18 and TRBJ2-3; 9 bases align to TRBD2. The CDR3 covers 17 residues. V gave up 5 bases and J gave up 4 bases; unmatched junction bases: 13. In germline, CDR1 is KGHSH, CDR2 LQKENI. CDR3 in DNA: TGTGCCAGCTCAGCCGTGCCGGGACTAGCATATCCAGATACGCAGTATTTT. Protein sequence: CASSAVPGLAYPDTQYF.

The chain links TRBV7-9 to TRBJ2-1; 9 bases are a match to TRBD2. CDR1 SEHNR and CDR2 FQNEAQ come from the germline V gene (reference sequence). The CDR3 spans 15 residues. The junction had 7 bases not matched to a gene; V was cut back by 4 bases and J by 6 bases. The CDR3 is CASSSPGLATNEQFF. The CDR3 nucleotides read TGTGCCAGCAGCTCGCCAGGACTAGCGACCAATGAGCAGTTCTTC.

The chain carries TRBV27 and TRBJ1-1, with a possible D match to TRBD1 (5 bases). CDR3 length equals 13 residues. CDR1 is MNHEY, CDR2 SMNVEV, per germline (reference sequence). Trimming took off 2 bases at V and 3 bases at J, with 7 bases between the two ends. The CDR3 here is CASSLGTDTEAFF. The CDR3 DNA reads TGTGCCAGCAGTTTAGGGACCGACACTGAAGCTTTCTTT.

The V gene is TRBV7-9, the J gene TRBJ2-6; TRBD1 matches 8 bases. Trimming cost V 3 bases and J 0 bases; bases outside gene matches: 7. Germline assignment: CDR1 SEHNR and CDR2 FQNEAQ (reference sequence). The CDR3 runs 18 residues. The CDR3 coding sequence is TGTGCCAGCAGCTTGGACAGGGTCATGCTCTCTGGGGCCAACGTCCTGACTTTC. Its protein product is CASSLDRVMLSGANVLTF.

The chain links TRBV18 to TRBJ2-5; 9 nucleotides align to TRBD1. With V trimmed by 6 bases and J by 5 bases, 7 bases remained unmatched. Germline CDR1 KGHSH, CDR2 LQKENI. The CDR3 sequence is 14 residues long. The CDR3 DNA reads as TGTGCCAGCTCGTCCGGGACAGGGAGTGAGACCCAGTACTTC. It specifies CASSSGTGSETQYF.

The rearrangement links TRBV6-1 to TRBJ2-7; D possibly uses TRBD1 or TRBD2 (6 bases each). V lost 1 base, J lost 3 bases, and 16 bases lay in between. The germline V gene encodes CDR1 MNHNS and CDR2 SASEGT. The CDR3 contains 16 residues. The CDR3 bases are TGTGCCAGCAGTGAAGAAGTGGCGGGACACAGCTACGAGCAGTACTTC. As protein: CASSEEVAGHSYEQYF.

The chain is built from TRBV5-1 and TRBJ2-1, with a weak D call TRBD2 (5 bases). Trimming cost V 0 bases and J 9 bases, with 13 bases left between them. Germline CDR1 reads SGHRS; CDR2 reads YFSETQ. The CDR3 is 14 residues long. CDR3 in DNA: TGCGCCAGCAGCTTGGTTGTAGCCGGAGGTGAGCAGTTCTTC. The encoded protein is CASSLVVAGGEQFF.

The rearrangement joins TRBV5-1 to TRBJ2-5; D is uncertain. The CDR3 runs to 14 residues. Between the trimmed V and J ends, which lost 3 bases and 2 bases, there was a span of 11 bases. The germline CDR1 and CDR2 sequences are SGHRS and YFSETQ. The CDR3 DNA follows: TGCGCCAGCAGCTCTGGGCGAACACAAGAGACCCAGTACTTC. Encoded protein: CASSSGRTQETQYF.

V is TRBV5-6 and J is TRBJ2-2; D unclear. Trimming took off 4 bases at V and 4 bases at J, with 11 bases between the two ends. Germline V gene lookup returns CDR1 SGHDT and CDR2 YYEEEE. The CDR3 covers 14 residues. CDR3 loop: CASSLGTLTGELFF. CDR3 in DNA: TGTGCCAGCAGCCTCGGAACGCTCACCGGGGAGCTGTTTTTT.

The CDR3 reads CSVDWDRGGSTEAFF. DNA for the CDR3: TGCAGCGTTGATTGGGACAGGGGCGGGAGTACTGAAGCTTTCTTT. This sequence joins TRBV29-1 and TRBJ1-1; TRBD1 agrees at 10 bases. CDR3 length: 15 residues. CDR1 is SQVTM and CDR2 is ANQGSEA in the germline V gene. V lost 3 bases, J lost 5 bases, and 9 bases stayed unmatched.

The rearrangement uses TRBV7-2 and TRBJ1-6, with D perhaps TRBD1 (5 bases). Germline V gives CDR1 SGHTA, CDR2 FQGNSA. CDR3 size: 16 residues. The ends were cut back, 2 bases at V and 7 bases at J, with 15 bases in the middle. The CDR3 reads CASSLWAGLGNSPLHF. In DNA form, the CDR3 reads TGTGCCAGCAGCTTATGGGCGGGGCTGGGAAATTCACCCCTCCACTTT.